This T cell receptor beta chain is from a study of graft-versus-host responses after intestinal transplantation. Whole-study results and caveats: Some patients had graft-donor T cell macrochimerism, and their allografts showed high graft-versus-host to host-versus-graft clonal ratios. Detection of GvH clones occurred in recipient marrow, and some had their first appearance in ileum or blood.

The table came from immunoSEQ multiplex PCR; TCRdb's copy has only in-frame clones and leaves some out. Among 20,000 to 30,000 clones listed, approximately 87% were seen once. On this clone: The antigen is unknown.

The CDR3 has 11 residues. The germline V gene has CDR1 SGHAT and CDR2 FQNNGV. V lost 3 bases to trimming and J lost 6 bases, with 6 bases between them. This TCR came from a human patient who received an intestinal transplant, so some T cells may come from the graft donor. The chain couples TRBV11-2 to TRBJ2-7; D uncertain. The starting material was PBMCs, obtained 28 days after intestinal transplant. The CDR3 sequence: CASSLGPEQYF. CDR3 sequence (DNA): TGTGCCAGCAGCTTGGGTCCCGAGCAGTACTTC.